The 23 T cell receptor beta chains in this list originate from one sample, sequenced in a study of T cell changes during pregnancy in multiple sclerosis. Repertoires were generated with immunoSEQ multiplex PCR, while TCRdb's copy carries only in-frame clones and drops some. The repertoire has 35,000 or so clones, 85% to 95% of them found once; the top ten carry 0.41%. This specimen consisted of CD4+ T cells from peripheral blood mononuclear cells, obtained in the first trimester of pregnancy. Receptors were obtained from a female donor with multiple sclerosis, enrolled in a pregnancy study.

The V call is TRBV25-1, the J call TRBJ1-2, with D possibly matching TRBD1 (5 bases). The CDR3 is made up of 11 amino acids. V lost 3 bases, J lost 7 bases, and 6 bases lay in between. The germline V gene has CDR1 MGHDK and CDR2 SYGVNS. The CDR3: CASSDQGGYTF. CDR3 sequence (DNA): TGTGCCAGCAGTGATCAGGGTGGCTACACCTTC.

This chain connects TRBV5-1 to TRBJ2-1, with 8 bases that match TRBD2. The CDR3 spans 15 residues. The V gene end was trimmed by 2 bases and the J gene end by 7 bases; junction bases not matched to a gene: 8. Per the germline V gene, CDR1 is SGHRS and CDR2 is YFSETQ. CDR3 in DNA: TGCGCCAGCAGCTTCGGGACTAGACTTCTAAATGAGCAGTTCTTC. Encoded protein: CASSFGTRLLNEQFF.

The V call is TRBV5-1, the J call TRBJ2-1, with 11 bases lining up with TRBD2. In germline, CDR1 is SGHRS, CDR2 YFSETQ. J was trimmed by 3 bases and V by 0 bases; bases with no gene match: 5. The CDR3 runs to 17 residues. The CDR3 DNA reads TGCGCCAGCAGCTTGGCCGTTACTAGCGGGGGCTACAATGAGCAGTTCTTC. It translates to CASSLAVTSGGYNEQFF.

V and J are TRBV7-2 and TRBJ2-3; 8 bases are shared with TRBD2. CDR1 and CDR2 from the germline V gene are SGHTA and FQGNSA. The V segment lost 1 base and the J segment 0 bases; nucleotides outside the gene matches: 6. CDR3 length equals 17 residues. The CDR3 DNA is TGTGCCAGCAGCTTAGAACCCGGCGGGGGGAGCACAGATACGCAGTATTTT. Encoded protein: CASSLEPGGGSTDTQYF.

The V gene is TRBV7-9, the J gene TRBJ1-4; 8 bases fit TRBD1. V gave up 4 bases and J gave up 7 bases; unmatched junction bases: 5. Germline CDR1 is SEHNR and CDR2 is FQNEAQ (reference sequence). This CDR3 is 14 amino acids long. The CDR3 DNA is TGTGCCAGCAGCTCCGGACAGGGAACTGAAAAACTGTTTTTT. Its protein product is CASSSGQGTEKLFF. Full variable domain (missing parts from reference TRBV7-9 and TRBJ1-4): DTGVSQNPRHKITKRGQNVTFRCDPISEHNRLYWYRQTLGQGPEFLTYFQNEAQLEKSRLLSDRFSAERPKGSFSTLEIQRTEQGDSAMYLCASSSGQGTEKLFFGSGTQLSVL.

The chain couples TRBV7-9 to TRBJ2-7; the match to TRBD2 covers 8 bases. CDR1 is SEHNR and CDR2 is FQNEAQ in the germline V gene (reference sequence). V lost 0 bases, J lost 7 bases, and 5 bases stayed unmatched. The CDR3 is 14 amino acids. In DNA, the CDR3 is TGTGCCAGCAGCTTAGCTAGCGGGGTGTGGGAGCAGTACTTC. The encoded protein is CASSLASGVWEQYF.

V is TRBV5-1 and J is TRBJ2-7; 9 bases line up with TRBD1. The J segment lost 4 bases and the V segment lost 3 bases, leaving 5 bases of the junction unmatched. From germline, CDR1 is SGHRS and CDR2 YFSETQ. This CDR3 spans 14 amino acids. CDR3 DNA: TGCGCCAGCAGCTCGGGACAGGGTGGTTACGAGCAGTACTTC. Translating gives CASSSGQGGYEQYF.

This chain connects TRBV21-1 to TRBJ2-7; the table's D call, TRBD1, has no DNA check behind it. TRBV21-1 is recorded as a pseudogene. The CDR3 runs to 14 residues. In DNA, the CDR3 is TGTGCCAGCAGCTCGCGGACAGGGAGTGGCGAGCAGTACTTC. It codes for CASSSRTGSGEQYF.

The rearrangement joins TRBV5-4 to TRBJ1-2; the D is unclear. Trimming cost V 4 bases and J 8 bases, with 15 bases left between them. The CDR3 loop spans 13 amino acids. Germline CDR1 is SGHNT and CDR2 is YYREEE (reference sequence). The CDR3 DNA reads as TGTGCCAGCAGCGTGGTCGGGGTTGGAGGCTACACCTTC. This gives the protein CASSVVGVGGYTF.

The V and J genes are TRBV7-9 and TRBJ2-7; D is possibly TRBD1 (5 bases). Germline CDR1 reads SEHNR; CDR2 reads FQNEAQ (reference sequence). V dropped 5 bases and J dropped 3 bases, with 14 bases sitting between them. The CDR3 length is 14 residues. CDR3 coding DNA: TGTGCCAGCAGCGGAAAGGACAAGGACTACGAGCAGTACTTC. This encodes CASSGKDKDYEQYF.

J is TRBJ1-4 and V is TRBV2, with TRBD1 as a possible D gene (6 bases). The CDR3 loop spans 16 amino acids. V lost 0 bases to trimming and J lost 13 bases, with 21 bases between them. Germline V gives CDR1 SNHLY, CDR2 FYNNEI. The CDR3 DNA reads as TGTGCCAGCAGTGAAGCGCTTCGGACAGTTCAAAGGACACTGTTTTTT. Its translation: CASSEALRTVQRTLFF.

The chain recombines TRBV7-7 with TRBJ1-2, with TRBD1 matching over 9 bases. In germline, CDR1 is SSHAT, CDR2 FNYEAQ (reference sequence). V was clipped by 5 bases and J by 8 bases; unmatched bases: 9. The CDR3 consists of 14 residues. The CDR3 sequence is CASSPIQGAGGYTF. As DNA, the CDR3 is TGTGCCAGCAGCCCTATACAGGGGGCAGGAGGCTACACCTTC.

The chain has TRBV5-1 and TRBJ2-3; 8 bases are shared with TRBD1. This CDR3 is 16 amino acids long. Trimming at V came to 2 bases and at J to 1 base, leaving 6 bases not matched to a gene. CDR1 and CDR2 (germline): SGHRS, YFSETQ. In DNA form, the CDR3 reads TGCGCCAGCAGCTTTACCCCGGGACAGGGCACAGATACGCAGTATTTT. This codes for CASSFTPGQGTDTQYF. Combining the CDR3 with reference TRBV5-1 and TRBJ2-3 gives the whole variable domain KAGVTQTPRYLIKTRGQQVTLSCSPISGHRSVSWYQQTPGQGLQFLFEYFSETQRNKGNFPGRFSGRQFSNSRSEMNVSTLELGDSALYLCASSFTPGQGTDTQYFGPGTRLTVL.

The chain recombines TRBV5-4 with TRBJ1-1; D is possibly TRBD1 (5 bases). In germline, CDR1 is SGHNT, CDR2 YYREEE (reference sequence). V shed 5 bases and J shed 2 bases, with 10 bases lying between them. This CDR3 has 13 residues. The CDR3 sequence: CASRSTANTEAFF. CDR3 bases: TGTGCCAGCAGGTCGACAGCCAACACTGAAGCTTTCTTT.

This clone was seen only once. The chain uses TRBV30 and TRBJ2-7, with D perhaps TRBD1 (5 bases). V lost 6 bases and J lost 6, with 21 bases in between. Germline CDR1 and CDR2: GTSNPN and SVGIG (reference sequence). The CDR3 runs to 14 residues. The CDR3 region is CACHPGPLLVEQYF. CDR3 nucleotides: TGTGCCTGTCATCCAGGGCCTCTTCTGGTCGAGCAGTACTTC.

V is TRBV29-1 and J is TRBJ1-2, with D unresolved. Looked up from germline, CDR1 is SQVTM and CDR2 is ANQGSEA. This CDR3 contains 13 residues. V lost 7 bases and J 4 bases, leaving 16 bases between the germline ends. CDR3 amino acids: CSALASGSYGYTF. Written as DNA, the CDR3 is TGCAGCGCGTTGGCATCAGGCTCCTATGGCTACACCTTC.

The chain carries TRBV19 and TRBJ2-3; possibly TRBD2 for D (6 bases). The V and J ends lost 7 bases and 0 bases respectively, with 11 bases between them. The germline V gene encodes CDR1 LNHDA and CDR2 SQIVND (reference sequence). The CDR3 runs to 14 residues. The CDR3 loop is CASNGGISTDTQYF. As DNA, the CDR3 is TGTGCCAGTAATGGCGGGATAAGCACAGATACGCAGTATTTT.

The rearrangement uses TRBV5-6 and TRBJ2-1; 16 bases align to TRBD2. CDR1 SGHDT and CDR2 YYEEEE come from the germline V gene. The CDR3 covers 18 residues. The V segment lost 4 bases and the J segment 9 bases; nucleotides outside the gene matches: 13. The CDR3 coding sequence is TGTGCCAGCAGCCTCCTTCGTCCCGGGACTAGCGGGGGGGTTGAGCAGTTCTTC. This sequence encodes CASSLLRPGTSGGVEQFF.

This chain links TRBV18 with TRBJ2-7, with 7 bases matching TRBD1. Germline-derived CDR1 and CDR2 are KGHSH and LQKENI. This CDR3 spans 13 amino acids. V lost 6 bases to trimming and J lost 6 bases; unmatched junction nucleotides: 8. The chain's CDR3 is CASSPDRRGEQYF. The CDR3 DNA follows: TGTGCCAGCTCGCCGGACAGGAGAGGCGAGCAGTACTTC.

The chain carries TRBV19 and TRBJ2-1, with 11 bases fitting TRBD2. CDR1 and CDR2 from the germline V gene are LNHDA and SQIVND (reference sequence). Trimming removed 0 bases from V and 4 bases from J; junction bases left unmatched: 8. The CDR3 is made up of 18 amino acids. The CDR3, as DNA: TGTGCCAGTAGTATAGATCCCACTAGCGGGAGTACGTACAATGAGCAGTTCTTC. The encoded protein is CASSIDPTSGSTYNEQFF.

A note on this clone: This same CDR3 is encoded by further DNA sequences in the sample. The chain has TRBV1 and TRBJ1-1; the table's D call, TRBD1, has no DNA check behind it. TRBV1 is labeled a pseudogene. The length of the CDR3 is 21 residues. This chain's CDR3 is CTSSQASGQGAAVRRDTEAFF. CDR3 nucleotides: TGCACCAGCAGCCAAGCGTCCGGACAGGGAGCAGCTGTTCGAAGGGACACTGAAGCTTTCTTT.

The chain couples TRBV7-9 to TRBJ1-5; a possible D gene is TRBD1 (5 bases). The CDR3 is 14 residues long. Germline V gene lookup returns CDR1 SEHNR and CDR2 FQNEAQ (reference sequence). V dropped 2 bases and J dropped 7 bases, with 12 bases sitting between them. The CDR3 sequence: CASSLSGVQQPQHF. The CDR3 coding sequence is TGTGCCAGCAGCTTATCGGGGGTGCAACAGCCCCAGCATTTT.

The chain couples TRBV6-6 to TRBJ2-1; 13 nucleotides match TRBD2. Unmatched junction bases numbered 7, after V lost 5 bases and J lost 9 bases. The CDR3 has 15 residues. The germline CDR1 and CDR2 sequences are MNHNY and SVGAGI (reference sequence). The CDR3 sequence: CASSTGLAGFSEQFF. CDR3 DNA sequence: TGTGCCAGCAGTACGGGACTAGCGGGATTCAGTGAGCAGTTCTTC.